The clone carrying this T cell receptor beta chain was found many times. Its specificity is not known. Newly diagnosed hyperthyroidism patients aged 18 to 65 years had disease lasting under 2 months. Clinical symptoms, serum thyroxine and TRAb, thyroid ultrasound and orbital computed tomography together formed the diagnostic basis. This sample is part of a study of T cells in Graves' hyperthyroidism and ophthalmopathy. Across the study: Blood was drawn when the patient was first diagnosed and still untreated.

The investigators amplified TCR beta CDR3 regions from RNA transcripts. First-round RT-PCR with HTBI primers amplified the TCR CDR3 region. MiXCR was run by TCRdb on the multiplex PCR reads, yielding one entry per CDR3 protein. Of 750,000 to 900,000 distinct CDR3 sequences in the sample, 38% were seen once. Findings and caveats of the study: Most expanded thyroid clonotypes above 0.001 recurred in blood.

The ends were cut back, 1 base at V and 5 bases at J, with 14 bases in the middle. Germline V CDR1 and CDR2: SGHVS, FQNEAQ. This CDR3 is 15 amino acids long. Sequenced: blood. The sequence was collected from a man younger than 35 with Graves' hyperthyroidism. The rearrangement links TRBV7-8 to TRBJ2-5, with D possibly matching TRBD2 (5 bases). CDR3 region: CASSLERLIAETQYF. The CDR3 DNA is TGTGCCAGCAGCTTAGAGCGGCTGATTGCGGAGACCCAGTACTTC. The complete variable domain, with remaining parts taken from reference TRBV7-8 and TRBJ2-5, reads GAGVSQSPRYKVAKRGQDVALRCDPISGHVSLFWYQQALGQGPEFLTYFQNEAQLDKSGLPSDRFFAERPEGSVSTLKIQRTQQEDSAVYLCASSLERLIAETQYFGPGTRLLVL.